The 27 T cell receptor beta chains below were found in one sample sequenced in a study of cytomegalovirus exposure and HLA in healthy donors. The study ran its PCR with 60 Vbeta and 13 Jbeta primers. The protocol was immunoSEQ multiplex PCR, while the TCRdb copy is restricted to in-frame clones and leaves out a portion. The table lists fewer than 150,000 clones, 80% of them singletons. Sequences were obtained from PBMCs. Receptors originate from a man between 35 and 55 years old in good health and CMV-seropositive.

The chain is built from TRBV11-2 and TRBJ1-4; no clear D gene. CDR1 and CDR2 (germline): SGHAT, FQNNGV. The V end lost 1 base, the J end lost 8 bases, and 20 bases lay between the germline ends. The CDR3 is 17 residues long. The CDR3 nucleotides are TGTGCCAGCAGCTTAGGTACGGGAGGCGTATATAAGGAAAAACTGTTTTTT. It is translated as CASSLGTGGVYKEKLFF. The full variable domain, with the rest looked up from reference TRBV11-2 and TRBJ1-4, is EAGVAQSPRYKIIEKRQSVAFWCNPISGHATLYWYQQILGQGPKLLIQFQNNGVVDDSQLPKDRFSAERLKGVDSTLKIQPAKLEDSAVYLCASSLGTGGVYKEKLFFGSGTQLSVL.

The gene calls are TRBV30 and TRBJ2-2, with 13 bases identical to TRBD2. The trim removed 0 bases at V and 6 bases at J, leaving 4 bases unmatched. Germline V lookup: CDR1 GTSNPN, CDR2 SVGIG (reference sequence). This CDR3 is built from 16 residues. The CDR3 sequence is CAWSVTSGRTAGELFF. The CDR3 DNA reads TGTGCCTGGAGTGTGACTAGCGGGAGGACAGCCGGGGAGCTGTTTTTT. Based on the CDR3 plus reference TRBV30 and TRBJ2-2, the full variable domain is SQTIHQWPATLVQPVGSPLSLECTVEGTSNPNLYWYRQAAGRGLQLLFYSVGIGQISSEVPQNLSASRPQDRQFILSSKKLLLSDSGFYLCAWSVTSGRTAGELFFGEGSRLTVL.

V usage is TRBV10-3 and J usage is TRBJ1-1; 8 bases fit TRBD1. Germline loops: CDR1 ENHRY, CDR2 SYGVKD. The CDR3 runs to 13 residues. After removal of 6 bases from V and 1 base from J, the junction contained 1 base not matched to a gene. CDR3 sequence reads: CAIRGQGNTEAFF. The CDR3 region has the DNA TGTGCCATCAGAGGACAGGGGAACACTGAAGCTTTCTTT.

This clone was observed once. As DNA, the CDR3 is TGTGCCAGCAGGCCGGGACAGGGGTATGGCTACACCTTC. It encodes CASRPGQGYGYTF. This sequence joins TRBV2 and TRBJ1-2; 10 bases are a match to TRBD1. CDR1 is SNHLY and CDR2 is FYNNEI in the germline V gene. The junction had 3 bases not matched to a gene; V was cut back by 6 bases and J by 5 bases. This CDR3 comprises 13 residues.

J is TRBJ1-1 and V is TRBV11-2, with D unclear. This CDR3 is 11 amino acids long. Germline assignment: CDR1 SGHAT and CDR2 FQNNGV. Trimming took off 3 bases at V and 9 bases at J, with 8 bases between the two ends. The CDR3 DNA reads TGTGCCAGCAGCTTTGACTCGAAAGCTTTCTTT. It yields the protein CASSFDSKAFF.

The rearrangement links TRBV5-1 to TRBJ2-1; 10 positions agree with TRBD2. V shed 5 bases and J 3 bases; nucleotides not matched to a gene: 2. Germline CDR1 and CDR2: SGHRS and YFSETQ. This CDR3 spans 14 amino acids. The CDR3 DNA is TGCGCCAGCAGGCCTAGCGGGAGCTACAATGAGCAGTTCTTC. Amino acids: CASRPSGSYNEQFF.

The chain is built from TRBV11-2 and TRBJ2-7, with TRBD2 matching over 8 bases. The germline gives CDR1 SGHAT, CDR2 FQNNGV. V was clipped by 5 bases and J by 2 bases; unmatched bases: 8. This CDR3 is built from 15 residues. In DNA, the CDR3 is TGTGCCAGCAGCCTAGGACTAGCACCGACCTACGAGCAGTACTTC. It translates to CASSLGLAPTYEQYF.

The CDR3 loop is CASTSSPNQPQHF. CDR3 DNA: TGTGCCAGCACCTCTTCCCCCAATCAGCCCCAGCATTTT. The V gene is TRBV6-5, the J gene TRBJ1-5; D not certain. The CDR3 sequence is 13 residues long. Germline CDR1 is MNHEY and CDR2 is SVGAGI. Trimming took off 7 bases at V and 3 bases at J, with 10 bases between the two ends.

The V and J genes are TRBV5-1 and TRBJ2-1; no clear D gene. V dropped 0 bases and J dropped 6 bases, with 19 bases sitting between them. This CDR3 region has 17 residues. Germline CDR1 and CDR2: SGHRS and YFSETQ. CDR3 amino acids: CASSLGDSMRMSNEQFF. The CDR3 region has the DNA TGCGCCAGCAGCTTGGGCGACTCGATGCGGATGAGCAATGAGCAGTTCTTC.

The rearrangement uses TRBV6-5 and TRBJ2-1; D is undetermined. Trimming stripped 0 bases from V and 10 bases from J, with 13 bases between. CDR1 and CDR2 (germline): MNHEY, SVGAGI. CDR3 length: 14 amino acids. In nucleotides, the CDR3 is TGTGCCAGCAGTTACTCGAGTGCCACGCGGGAGCAGTTCTTC. Translation gives CASSYSSATREQFF.

The genes are TRBV7-9 and TRBJ1-1, with 7 bases aligning to TRBD1. This CDR3 comprises 15 residues. Germline CDR1 SEHNR, CDR2 FQNEAQ (reference sequence). The V and J ends lost 6 bases and 1 base, in that order; junction bases with no gene match: 8. The CDR3 nucleotides read TGTGCCAGCAGTCTGGGACAGAGCACGAACACTGAAGCTTTCTTT. Translating it yields CASSLGQSTNTEAFF.

This chain uses TRBV29-1 with TRBJ2-3, with D perhaps matching TRBD1 (6 bases). The CDR3 extends over 13 amino acids. The germline V and J ends were trimmed by 6 bases and 0 bases, with 10 bases remaining between them. CDR1 is SQVTM, CDR2 ANQGSEA, per germline. The CDR3 reads CSVGQTSTDTQYF. CDR3 sequence (DNA): TGCAGCGTCGGACAGACGAGCACAGATACGCAGTATTTT.

The chain carries TRBV10-1 and TRBJ1-5, with D possibly matching TRBD1 (5 bases). The CDR3 totals 13 residues. CDR1 and CDR2 (germline): WNHNN, SYGVQD (reference sequence). V was pared by 7 bases and J by 1 base, with 8 bases between. CDR3 DNA: TGCGCCAGCAACAGACAGAGCAATCAGCCCCAGCATTTT. The encoded protein is CASNRQSNQPQHF.

The chain couples TRBV12-5 to TRBJ2-5; 7 bases map to TRBD2. V lost 1 base and J lost 4; bases outside the gene matches: 3. The CDR3 spans 14 residues. CDR1 LGHNT and CDR2 FRNRAP come from the germline V gene. CDR3 protein: CASGLGVAGETQYF. CDR3 in DNA: TGTGCTAGTGGTTTGGGAGTAGCGGGAGAGACCCAGTACTTC.

V and J are TRBV28 and TRBJ1-1, with D unclear. Germline V gene lookup returns CDR1 MDHEN and CDR2 SYDVKM. V shed 2 bases and J shed 0 bases, with 7 bases lying between them. The CDR3 sequence is 14 residues long. DNA of the CDR3: TGTGCCAGCAGTTTAGGGCAGCTGAACACTGAAGCTTTCTTT. Encoded protein: CASSLGQLNTEAFF.

The CDR3 spells CASSLTSSSYNEQFF. The CDR3 region has the DNA TGTGCCAGCAGCTTGACTAGCAGCTCCTACAATGAGCAGTTCTTC. This rearrangement joins TRBV7-6 to TRBJ2-1, with TRBD2 matching over 7 bases. Trimming took 3 bases from V and 0 from J; bases not matched to a gene: 2. In germline, CDR1 is SGHVS, CDR2 FNYEAQ. The CDR3 is 15 amino acids.

The chain carries TRBV19 and TRBJ1-1; no firm D call. V lost 6 bases, J lost 2 bases, and 10 bases lay in between. Germline V gene sequence: CDR1 LNHDA, CDR2 SQIVND (reference sequence). This CDR3 has 13 amino acids. The CDR3 DNA reads TGTGCCAGTAGAGGACTGGGAAACACTGAAGCTTTCTTT. This translates into CASRGLGNTEAFF.

This chain links TRBV9 with TRBJ1-6; 11 nucleotides align to TRBD1. J was trimmed by 7 bases and V by 3 bases; bases with no gene match: 3. There are 15 residues in the CDR3. Germline-derived CDR1 and CDR2 are SGDLS and YYNGEE. The CDR3 DNA follows: TGTGCCAGCAGCGCGGGACAGGGGGTCAATTCACCCCTCCACTTT. Translation: CASSAGQGVNSPLHF.

The CDR3 DNA sequence: TGTGCCTGTTCAGGGAACACTGAAGCTTTCTTT. Translation gives CACSGNTEAFF. This chain uses TRBV30 with TRBJ1-1; D is ambiguous. Germline V gene sequence: CDR1 GTSNPN, CDR2 SVGIG (reference sequence). CDR3 length: 11 amino acids. V lost 6 bases and J 1 base, leaving 6 bases between the germline ends.

V is TRBV13 and J is TRBJ2-1; possibly TRBD1 for D (5 bases). Trimming took 4 bases from V and 4 from J, leaving 11 bases between them. The CDR3 is made up of 14 amino acids. The germline gives CDR1 PRHDT, CDR2 FYEKMQ (reference sequence). The chain's CDR3 is CASSYAAGYNEQFF. The CDR3 bases are TGTGCCAGCAGCTATGCCGCAGGGTACAATGAGCAGTTCTTC.

The sample holds one count of this clone. The V gene is TRBV5-1, the J gene TRBJ1-1; 7 bases are a match to TRBD1. Germline trimming cut 1 base from V and 5 bases from J; bases unmatched to any gene: 11. Germline V gene sequence: CDR1 SGHRS, CDR2 YFSETQ. The CDR3 sequence is 16 residues long. The CDR3 DNA reads TGCGCCAGCAGCTTGTCGGGGAACAGGGGCAATACTGAAGCTTTCTTT. This encodes CASSLSGNRGNTEAFF.

J is TRBJ1-3 and V is TRBV5-4; D unresolved. Trimming took 0 bases from V and 4 from J, leaving 5 bases between them. CDR1 SGHNT and CDR2 YYREEE come from the germline V gene (reference sequence). The length of the CDR3 is 13 residues. CDR3 amino acids: CASSLVTGNTIYF. CDR3 sequence (DNA): TGTGCCAGCAGCTTGGTAACAGGAAACACCATATATTTT.

The CDR3 DNA reads TGTGCCTGGAGTGTGGGTTTCGGAGCCTCGTCGCGTGCTAGCGGGAGTACCTACAATGAGCAGTTCTTC. This encodes CAWSVGFGASSRASGSTYNEQFF. The chain is built from TRBV30 and TRBJ2-1; 10 bases map to TRBD2. The CDR3 totals 23 residues. V shed 0 bases and J 2 bases; nucleotides not matched to a gene: 25. CDR1 and CDR2 from the germline V gene are GTSNPN and SVGIG (reference sequence).

The rearrangement uses TRBV21-1 and TRBJ1-6. TRBV21-1 is a documented pseudogene. There are 14 residues in the CDR3. The CDR3 reads CASRRGGLNSPLHF. Here the CDR3 DNA reads TGTGCCAGCAGGAGGGGAGGGCTAAATTCACCCCTCCACTTT.

The chain combines TRBV5-4 with TRBJ2-6; tentatively, D is TRBD2 (5 bases). Trimming left V 0 bases short and J 0 bases short, with 10 bases between. This CDR3 spans 17 amino acids. Germline V CDR1 and CDR2: SGHNT, YYREEE (reference sequence). Here the CDR3 reads CASSLDPTSSGANVLTF. In nucleotides, the CDR3 is TGTGCCAGCAGCTTGGACCCAACTAGCTCTGGGGCCAACGTCCTGACTTTC.

The gene calls are TRBV5-1 and TRBJ2-7, with 9 nucleotides matching TRBD1. The CDR3 totals 14 residues. Per the germline V gene, CDR1 is SGHRS and CDR2 is YFSETQ. V was pared by 3 bases and J by 11 bases, with 12 bases of the junction left unmatched. The CDR3 is CASSSGQGTPFKYF. The CDR3 region has the DNA TGCGCCAGCAGCTCAGGACAGGGGACGCCTTTTAAGTACTTC.

This clone appeared once. V usage is TRBV29-1 and J usage is TRBJ2-7; 7 nucleotides line up with TRBD1. Unmatched junction bases numbered 3, after V lost 1 base and J lost 3 bases. Germline CDR1 SQVTM, CDR2 ANQGSEA. CDR3 length: 13 amino acids. The CDR3 sequence: CSVEVQGVYEQYF. Written as DNA, the CDR3 is TGCAGCGTTGAAGTCCAGGGGGTCTACGAGCAGTACTTC.